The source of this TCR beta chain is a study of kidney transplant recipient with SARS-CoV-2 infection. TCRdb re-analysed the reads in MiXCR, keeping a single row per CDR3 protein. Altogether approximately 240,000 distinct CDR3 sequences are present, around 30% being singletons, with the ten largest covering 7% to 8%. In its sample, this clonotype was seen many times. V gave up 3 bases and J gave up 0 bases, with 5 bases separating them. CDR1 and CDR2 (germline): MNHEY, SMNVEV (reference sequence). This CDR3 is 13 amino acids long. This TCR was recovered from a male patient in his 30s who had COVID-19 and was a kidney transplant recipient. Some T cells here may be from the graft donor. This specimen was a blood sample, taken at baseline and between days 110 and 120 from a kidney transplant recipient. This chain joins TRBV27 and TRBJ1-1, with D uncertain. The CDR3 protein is CASSFTVNTEAFF. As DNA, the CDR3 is TGTGCCAGCAGTTTTACAGTGAACACTGAAGCTTTCTTT.